This TCR beta chain was recovered during a study of T-cell reconstitution after alpha-beta-depleted transplantation in children. Study outcomes and limitations: Reportedly, roughly two months post-transplant, alpha-beta T cells arose from several hundred expanded graft clones.

This clonotype was detected only a few times. Antigen unknown. Molecular barcoding with unique molecular identifiers was used for the TCRbeta library. TCRdb re-called the PCR reads through MiXCR, storing one row per CDR3 protein. This sample has just under 350,000 distinct CDR3 sequences, with 15% to 20% found just once. Germline loops: CDR1 SGHAT, CDR2 FQNNGV. This CDR3 region has 13 residues. The germline V and J ends were trimmed by 4 bases and 2 bases, with 7 bases remaining between them. V and J are TRBV11-2 and TRBJ2-3; TRBD2 might be the D (6 bases). This sequence originates from a male patient between 2 and 15 years old who had a stem cell transplant for acute lymphoblastic leukemia, so the T cells may come from the graft donor. The starting material was PBMCs, mostly from graft donor cells, obtained 360 days after TCRalphabeta/CD19-depleted stem cell transplant. The CDR3 region has the DNA TGTGCCAGCAGCTCGGACTACACAGATACGCAGTATTTT. Residues: CASSSDYTDTQYF.